The T cell receptor (beta chain) described here comes from a study of Ad26.COV2.S vaccination and SARS-CoV-2 variants. The overall study: Ad26.COV2.S was injected intramuscularly once or twice, 56 days apart.

Indicated treatment: some 19 received Ad26.COV2.S at low or high dose, single or two shots; 5 received placebo; per-sample allocation not given. Collection of samples fell on day 63 after the first vaccine or placebo injection. Participants' vaccine, an Ad26 vector, delivered Wuhan-strain SARS-CoV-2 spike. Only in-frame clones appear in the TCRdb table, and some are missing; sequencing was by immunoSEQ multiplex PCR. The sample lists 350,000 to 500,000 clones, over 75% seen once, with less than 15% in the top ten. In germline, CDR1 is LGHDT, CDR2 YNNKEL (reference sequence). The CDR3 is 14 residues long. V gave up 8 bases and J gave up 0 bases, with 11 bases separating them.

This sequence was found in a person aged 18-65 years who received the Ad26.COV2.S COVID-19 vaccine or a placebo. This material consisted of peripheral blood, taken in a trial of Ad26.COV2.S vaccine versus placebo. V usage is TRBV3-1 (or the pseudogene TRBV3-2) and J usage is TRBJ2-1, with D maybe TRBD2 (6 bases). CDR3 protein: CASGSGGSYNEQFF. The DNA for the CDR3 is TGTGCCAGCGGTAGCGGTGGCTCCTACAATGAGCAGTTCTTC.